The subject of this entry is one T cell receptor beta chain. Terminally differentiated effector memory CD45RA+ cells were excluded from the naive CD8 cells, which were CD45RO-negative and positively selected for CCR7. Method: immunoSEQ multiplex PCR; TCRdb's copy keeps in-frame clones and lacks some. Counted here are roughly 650,000 clones, 95% to 97% occurring once; the ten biggest clones make up roughly 0.1%. The entry originates in a study of shared clonotypes between healthy human individuals. Germline values: CDR1 SGDLS, CDR2 YYNGEE. The CDR3 sequence is 15 residues long. The V gene end was trimmed by 3 bases and the J gene end by 7 bases; junction bases not matched to a gene: 8.

This chain links TRBV9 with TRBJ2-1; 9 nucleotides match TRBD2. The specimen was naive CD8+ T cells sorted from blood. The source of this sequence is a woman aged 25-40 years in good health. CDR3 amino acids: CASSASGMMGNEQFF. Written as DNA, the CDR3 is TGTGCCAGCAGCGCTAGCGGGATGATGGGAAATGAGCAGTTCTTC.